This T cell receptor (beta chain) was observed in a study of vaccination and CD4 T cells after COVID-19. Study context: Stimulation of cells relied on overlapping spike peptides derived from SARS-CoV-2, HCoV-NL63, HCoV-OC43 and HCoV-229E. Points from the study as a whole: In convalescent patients, 304 of 307 vaccine-specific clones were spike mono-reactive.

This clonotype has a single count. The antigen remains undetermined. Germline V gene sequence: CDR1 MDHEN, CDR2 SYDVKM. This CDR3 is 15 amino acids long. V gave up 5 bases and J gave up 4 bases, with 17 bases separating them. Indicated treatment: roughly ten-day PBMC culture with coronavirus spike peptide pools or control peptides (ViraFEST assay). Positivity by PCR occurred from March to December 2020, a period that predated US Alpha, Beta and Delta variants. An Oncomine TCR Beta short-read assay was used to sequence the DNA from cultured CD4+ T cells. Cultured CD4+ T cells were the source of extracted genomic DNA. MiXCR, applied by TCRdb to the PCR reads, yields one record per CDR3 protein. This table holds 15,000 to 20,000 distinct CDR3 sequences, 43% found once.

Material: CD4+ T cells from blood, cultured in vitro, obtained after SARS-CoV-2 vaccination. This TCR was sampled from a human donor who had recovered from COVID-19. The V and J genes are TRBV28 and TRBJ1-1, with D maybe TRBD1 (5 bases). The CDR3 loop is CASSTPTGWGTEAFF. Written as DNA, the CDR3 is TGTGCCAGCAGTACCCCAACAGGTTGGGGCACTGAAGCTTTCTTT.